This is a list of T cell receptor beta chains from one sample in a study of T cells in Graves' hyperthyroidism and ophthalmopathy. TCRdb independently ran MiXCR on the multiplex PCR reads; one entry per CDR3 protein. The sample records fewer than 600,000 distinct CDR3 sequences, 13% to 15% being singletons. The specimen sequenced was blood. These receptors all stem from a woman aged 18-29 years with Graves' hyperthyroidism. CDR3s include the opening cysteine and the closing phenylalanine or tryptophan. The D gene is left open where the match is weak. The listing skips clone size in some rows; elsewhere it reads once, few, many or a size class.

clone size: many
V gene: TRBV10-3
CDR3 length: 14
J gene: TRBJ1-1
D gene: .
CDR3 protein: CAIRQTLDGTEAFF
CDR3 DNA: TGTGCCATCAGACAGACCTTAGACGGCACTGAAGCTTTCTTT

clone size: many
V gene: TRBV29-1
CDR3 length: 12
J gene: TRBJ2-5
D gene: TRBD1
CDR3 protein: CSVRDSQETQYF
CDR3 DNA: TGCAGCGTCCGGGACAGCCAAGAGACCCAGTACTTC

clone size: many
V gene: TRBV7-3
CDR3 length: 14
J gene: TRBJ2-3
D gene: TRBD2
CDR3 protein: CASSREGSTDTQYF
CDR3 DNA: TGTGCCAGCAGCCGGGAGGGTAGCACAGATACGCAGTATTTT

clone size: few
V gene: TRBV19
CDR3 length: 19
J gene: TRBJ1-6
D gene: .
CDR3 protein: CASSLYRVDDQGDNSPLHF
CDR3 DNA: TGTGCCAGTAGTCTTTATCGGGTTGATGACCAAGGTGATAATTCACCCCTCCACTTT

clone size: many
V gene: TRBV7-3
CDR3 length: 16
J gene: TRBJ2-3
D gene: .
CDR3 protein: CASHPGGGRALDTQYF
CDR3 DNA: TGTGCCAGCCACCCAGGGGGCGGGAGGGCCCTAGATACGCAGTATTTT

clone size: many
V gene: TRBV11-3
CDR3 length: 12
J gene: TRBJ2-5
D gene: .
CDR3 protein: CASGAHQETQYF
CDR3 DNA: TGTGCCAGCGGGGCGCACCAAGAGACCCAGTACTTC

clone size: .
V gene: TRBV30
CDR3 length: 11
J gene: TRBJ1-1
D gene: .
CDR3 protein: CAWIDRPEAFF
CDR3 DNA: TGTGCCTGGATCGACAGACCTGAAGCTTTCTTT

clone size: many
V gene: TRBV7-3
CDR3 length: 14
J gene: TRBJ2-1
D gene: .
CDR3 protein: CASSQQPSSNEQFF
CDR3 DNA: TGTGCCAGCAGCCAACAGCCGTCTAGCAATGAGCAGTTCTTC

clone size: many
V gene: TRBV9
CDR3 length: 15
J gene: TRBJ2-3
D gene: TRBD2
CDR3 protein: CASSLTSGTTDTQYF
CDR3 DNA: TGTGCCAGCAGCCTTACTAGCGGGACCACAGATACGCAGTATTTT

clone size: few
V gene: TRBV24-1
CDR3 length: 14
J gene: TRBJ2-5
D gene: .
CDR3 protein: CATSTAEYQETQYF
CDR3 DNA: TGTGCCACCAGTACAGCCGAATACCAAGAGACCCAGTACTTC

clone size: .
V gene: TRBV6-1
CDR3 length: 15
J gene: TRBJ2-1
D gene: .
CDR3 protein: CASTTPSSSYNEQFF
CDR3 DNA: TGTGCCAGCACCACCCCTAGCAGCTCCTACAATGAGCAGTTCTTC

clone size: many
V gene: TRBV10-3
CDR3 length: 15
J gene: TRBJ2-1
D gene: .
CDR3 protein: CAIRGRPPTTDEQFF
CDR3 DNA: TGTGCCATCAGGGGGAGGCCACCTACAACGGATGAGCAGTTCTTC

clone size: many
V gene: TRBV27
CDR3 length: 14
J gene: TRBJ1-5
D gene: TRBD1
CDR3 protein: CASSADRGGQPQHF
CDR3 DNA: TGTGCCAGCAGTGCGGACAGGGGAGGTCAGCCCCAGCATTTT

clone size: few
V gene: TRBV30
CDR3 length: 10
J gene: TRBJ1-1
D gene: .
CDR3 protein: CAWQESEAFF
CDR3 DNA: TGTGCCTGGCAGGAGAGTGAAGCTTTCTTT

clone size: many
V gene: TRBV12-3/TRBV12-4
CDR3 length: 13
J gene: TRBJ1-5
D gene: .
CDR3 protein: CASSPDPKRPQHF
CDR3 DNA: TGTGCCAGCAGCCCGGACCCTAAAAGGCCCCAGCATTTT

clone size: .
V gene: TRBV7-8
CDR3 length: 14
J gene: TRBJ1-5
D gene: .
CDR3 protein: CASSLGKSNQPQHF
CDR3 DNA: TGTGCCAGCAGCTTAGGAAAAAGCAATCAGCCCCAGCATTTT

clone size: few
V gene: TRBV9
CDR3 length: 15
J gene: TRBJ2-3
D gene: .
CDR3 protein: CASSVVQGRTDTQYF
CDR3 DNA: TGTGCCAGCAGCGTAGTACAGGGAAGGACAGATACGCAGTATTTT

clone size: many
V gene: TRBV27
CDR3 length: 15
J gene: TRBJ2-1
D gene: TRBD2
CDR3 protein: CASSFAGGPHNEQFF
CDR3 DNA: TGTGCCAGCAGTTTCGCGGGAGGGCCTCACAATGAGCAGTTCTTC

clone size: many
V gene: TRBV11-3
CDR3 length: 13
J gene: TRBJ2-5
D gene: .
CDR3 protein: CASSLPTSETQYF
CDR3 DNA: TGTGCCAGCAGCTTACCTACCTCGGAGACCCAGTACTTC

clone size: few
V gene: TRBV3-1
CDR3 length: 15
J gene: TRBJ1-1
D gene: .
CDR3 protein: CASSQDFGGGTEAFF
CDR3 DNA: TGTGCCAGCAGCCAAGATTTTGGTGGGGGTACTGAAGCTTTCTTT

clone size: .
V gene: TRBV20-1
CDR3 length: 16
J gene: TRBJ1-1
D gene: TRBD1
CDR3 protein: CSARDEAGQGGTEAFF
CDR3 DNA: TGCAGTGCTAGAGACGAGGCGGGACAGGGGGGAACTGAAGCTTTCTTT

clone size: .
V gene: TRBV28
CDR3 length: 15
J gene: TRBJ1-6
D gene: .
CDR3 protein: CASITREGVNSPLHF
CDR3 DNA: TGTGCCAGCATCACGCGGGAAGGGGTGAATTCACCCCTCCACTTT

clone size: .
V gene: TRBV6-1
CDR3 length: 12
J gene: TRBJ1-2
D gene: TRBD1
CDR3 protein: CASSETGRGYTF
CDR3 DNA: TGTGCCAGCAGTGAGACAGGGAGGGGCTACACCTTC

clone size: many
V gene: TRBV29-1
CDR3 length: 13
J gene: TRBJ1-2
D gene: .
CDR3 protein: CSVGLGSWDGYTF
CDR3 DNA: TGCAGCGTTGGGCTGGGAAGCTGGGATGGCTACACCTTC

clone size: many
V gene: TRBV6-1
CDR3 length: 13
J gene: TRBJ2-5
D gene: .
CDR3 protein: CASSRALQETQYF
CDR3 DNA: TGTGCCAGCAGTCGAGCACTCCAAGAGACCCAGTACTTC

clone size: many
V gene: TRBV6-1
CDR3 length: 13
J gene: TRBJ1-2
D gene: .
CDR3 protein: CASREPGSYGYTF
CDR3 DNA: TGTGCCAGCAGAGAGCCTGGAAGCTATGGCTACACCTTC

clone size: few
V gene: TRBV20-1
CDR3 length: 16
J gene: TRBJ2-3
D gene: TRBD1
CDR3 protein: CSALLVWDRGSDTQYF
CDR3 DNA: TGCAGTGCCCTGCTCGTCTGGGACAGGGGATCAGATACGCAGTATTTT

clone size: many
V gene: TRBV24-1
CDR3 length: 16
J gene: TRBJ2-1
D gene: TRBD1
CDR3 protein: CATSDSQGTGYNEQFF
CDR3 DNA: TGTGCCACCAGTGATTCACAGGGGACAGGGTACAATGAGCAGTTCTTC

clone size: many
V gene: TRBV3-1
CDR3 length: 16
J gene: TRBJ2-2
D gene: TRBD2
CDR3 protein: CASALAGEGDTGELFF
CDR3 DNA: TGTGCCAGCGCTCTAGCGGGAGAGGGGGACACCGGGGAGCTGTTTTTT

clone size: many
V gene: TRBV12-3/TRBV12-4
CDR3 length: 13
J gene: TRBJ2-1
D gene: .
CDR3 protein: CASRENTGSGQFF
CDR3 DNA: TGTGCCAGCAGGGAAAACACAGGGTCCGGGCAGTTCTTC

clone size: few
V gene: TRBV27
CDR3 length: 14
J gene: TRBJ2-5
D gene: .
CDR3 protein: CASSFMDSMETQYF
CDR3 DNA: TGTGCCAGCAGTTTTATGGACTCAATGGAGACCCAGTACTTC

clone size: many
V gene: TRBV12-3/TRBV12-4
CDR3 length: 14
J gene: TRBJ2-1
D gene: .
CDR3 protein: CASKAGSQGHEQFF
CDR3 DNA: TGTGCCAGCAAGGCGGGGAGTCAGGGGCATGAGCAGTTCTTC

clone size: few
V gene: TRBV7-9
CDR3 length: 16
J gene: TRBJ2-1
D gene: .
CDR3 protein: CASSFGRGGADNEQFF
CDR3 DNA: TGTGCCAGCAGCTTTGGTCGGGGCGGGGCAGACAATGAGCAGTTCTTC

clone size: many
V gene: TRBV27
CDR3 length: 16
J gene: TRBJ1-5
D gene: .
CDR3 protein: CASSLSTGASNQPQHF
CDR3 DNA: TGTGCCAGCAGTTTATCAACGGGGGCCAGCAATCAGCCCCAGCATTTT

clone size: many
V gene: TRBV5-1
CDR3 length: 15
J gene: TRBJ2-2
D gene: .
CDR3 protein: CASSLSPGDTGELFF
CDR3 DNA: TGCGCCAGCAGCTTGAGTCCAGGGGACACCGGGGAGCTGTTTTTT

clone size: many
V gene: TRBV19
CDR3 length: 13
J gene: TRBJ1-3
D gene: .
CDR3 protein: CASKWDTGNTIYF
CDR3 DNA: TGTGCCAGTAAATGGGATACTGGAAACACCATATATTTT

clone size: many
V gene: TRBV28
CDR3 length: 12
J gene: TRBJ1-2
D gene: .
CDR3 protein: CASSVVNYGYTF
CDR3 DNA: TGTGCCAGCAGTGTAGTTAACTATGGCTACACCTTC